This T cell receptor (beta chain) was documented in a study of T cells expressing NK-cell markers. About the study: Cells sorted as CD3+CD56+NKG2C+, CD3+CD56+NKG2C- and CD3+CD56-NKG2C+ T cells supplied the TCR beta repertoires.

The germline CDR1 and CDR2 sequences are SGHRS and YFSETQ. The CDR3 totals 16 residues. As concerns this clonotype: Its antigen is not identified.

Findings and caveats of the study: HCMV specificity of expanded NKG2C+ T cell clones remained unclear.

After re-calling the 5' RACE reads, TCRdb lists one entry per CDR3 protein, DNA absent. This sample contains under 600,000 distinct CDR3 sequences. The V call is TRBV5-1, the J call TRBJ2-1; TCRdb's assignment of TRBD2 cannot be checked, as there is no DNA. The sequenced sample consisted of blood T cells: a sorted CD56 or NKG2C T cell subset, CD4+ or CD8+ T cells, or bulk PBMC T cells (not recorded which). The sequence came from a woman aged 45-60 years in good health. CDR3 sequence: CASSKGTSGTRNEQFF.